A single sample gave rise to the 20 T cell receptor beta chains below, sequenced in a study of T cell responses to AZD1222 COVID-19 vaccine. TCRdb keeps only in-frame clones here, not all; method: immunoSEQ multiplex PCR. Found here are just under 85,000 clones, approximately 87% of them singletons; the top ten hold approximately 7%. The material was peripheral blood, obtained on day 0 of AZD1222 vaccination. These receptors were taken from an adult in good health.

This clone was picked up one time. This chain's CDR3 is CASRRVLPTYEQYF. The CDR3 bases are TGTGCCAGCAGGAGGGTTCTTCCTACCTACGAGCAGTACTTC. This chain connects TRBV21-1 to TRBJ2-7; the table's TRBD2 call for D was not verified on the DNA. TRBV21-1 is a known pseudogene. This CDR3 has 14 amino acids.

The chain links TRBV28 to TRBJ1-5, with D possibly being TRBD1 (6 bases). Germline V gene data show CDR1 as MDHEN and CDR2 as SYDVKM. Between the trimmed V and J ends, which lost 6 bases and 9 bases, there was a span of 18 bases. The CDR3 has 14 residues. The CDR3 spells CASSPQDSLRPQHF. The CDR3 nucleotides read TGTGCCAGCAGCCCACAGGACAGTCTTCGGCCCCAGCATTTT.

The genes are TRBV27 and TRBJ2-3; unclear D gene. V was cut by 5 bases and J by 4 bases, with 16 bases left in between. This CDR3 region has 15 residues. CDR1 is MNHEY, CDR2 SMNVEV, per germline (reference sequence). DNA of the CDR3: TGTGCCAGCAGTCTCTGGGGATCGCAGTCAGATACGCAGTATTTT. The encoded protein is CASSLWGSQSDTQYF.

The chain combines TRBV20-1 with TRBJ2-2; the match to TRBD2 covers 7 bases. In germline, CDR1 is DFQATT, CDR2 SNEGSKA (reference sequence). The V and J ends lost 3 bases and 5 bases, in that order; junction bases with no gene match: 6. CDR3 length: 14 residues. The CDR3: CSASGGRGTGELFF. The CDR3 bases are TGCAGTGCTAGTGGCGGGAGAGGGACCGGGGAGCTGTTTTTT.

V gene TRBV7-6 combines with J gene TRBJ2-1, with TRBD1 identical over 10 bases. Trimming cost V 3 bases and J 6 bases; bases outside gene matches: 8. The V gene's germline CDR1 is SGHVS and CDR2 FNYEAQ. The CDR3 loop spans 16 amino acids. CDR3 sequence reads: CASSFQGTGVGNEQFF. DNA of the CDR3: TGTGCCAGCAGCTTCCAGGGGACAGGGGTTGGCAATGAGCAGTTCTTC.

This chain connects TRBV7-8 to TRBJ2-1, with a weak D call TRBD2 (5 bases). Between the trimmed V and J ends, which lost 1 base and 2 bases, there was a span of 15 bases. This CDR3 has 17 amino acids. CDR1 is SGHVS and CDR2 is FQNEAQ in the germline V gene. CDR3 in DNA: TGTGCCAGCAGCTTAGTTGTTAGCGTCTTTCCCTACAATGAGCAGTTCTTC. Amino acids: CASSLVVSVFPYNEQFF.

This chain links TRBV7-2 with TRBJ2-7, with 8 bases matching TRBD2. The CDR3 has 18 amino acids. CDR1 and CDR2 from the germline V gene are SGHTA and FQGNSA. Trimming removed 5 bases from V and 7 bases from J; junction bases left unmatched: 22. CDR3 residues: CASSLTHSTGTRAGEQYF. The CDR3, as DNA: TGTGCCAGCAGCCTCACCCATTCCACCGGGACTAGAGCTGGGGAGCAGTACTTC.

The chain links TRBV19 to TRBJ1-5; D unclear. This CDR3 comprises 15 residues. V shed 5 bases and J shed 4 bases, with 15 bases lying between them. Germline V gene lookup returns CDR1 LNHDA and CDR2 SQIVND (reference sequence). The CDR3 here is CASSPQEAPNQPQHF. The CDR3 DNA reads TGTGCCAGTAGTCCCCAAGAGGCCCCAAATCAGCCCCAGCATTTT.

This chain connects TRBV28 to TRBJ2-1, with 7 bases aligning to TRBD1. The CDR3 has 15 residues. With V trimmed by 6 bases and J by 2 bases, 7 bases remained unmatched. The germline V gene encodes CDR1 MDHEN and CDR2 SYDVKM. The CDR3 region is CASSGTQGAYNEQFF. The CDR3 bases are TGTGCCAGCAGCGGCACCCAGGGGGCCTACAATGAGCAGTTCTTC.

The rearrangement uses TRBV28 and TRBJ2-5, with D tentatively TRBD2 (5 bases). Germline V lookup: CDR1 MDHEN, CDR2 SYDVKM. CDR3 length equals 15 residues. With 2 bases removed from V and 0 bases from J, the gap between germline ends came to 10 bases. In DNA, the CDR3 is TGTGCCAGCAGTTTAACGAGGGCCGACCAAGAGACCCAGTACTTC. Encoded protein: CASSLTRADQETQYF.

This clone was recorded a few times. The rearrangement links TRBV19 to TRBJ1-5; 7 nucleotides line up with TRBD1. Germline loops: CDR1 LNHDA, CDR2 SQIVND (reference sequence). V was pared by 7 bases and J by 1 base, with 7 bases of the junction left unmatched. The CDR3 extends over 15 amino acids. The CDR3 region is CASTPTGLSNQPQHF. The CDR3 DNA reads TGTGCCAGTACCCCGACAGGGTTGAGCAATCAGCCCCAGCATTTT.

This clone showed up just once. The rearrangement joins TRBV7-8 to TRBJ1-1, with 8 bases lining up with TRBD1. The CDR3 contains 15 residues. Germline CDR1 and CDR2: SGHVS and FQNEAQ. After removal of 5 bases from V and 2 bases from J, the junction contained 7 bases not matched to a gene. CDR3 nucleotide sequence: TGTGCCAGCAGCCCACGGACAGGGACCAACACTGAAGCTTTCTTT. Protein sequence: CASSPRTGTNTEAFF.

CDR3 DNA: TGTGCCAGCAGTAGGGACAAGGGTAACTATGGCTACACCTTC. This codes for CASSRDKGNYGYTF. The chain employs TRBV6-5 and TRBJ1-2; TRBD1 is a possible D gene (6 bases). Germline V gives CDR1 MNHEY, CDR2 SVGAGI. The length of the CDR3 is 14 residues. Deletions cut 5 bases from V and 1 base from J, with 11 bases between.

The V call is TRBV25-1, the J call TRBJ1-3; D gene ambiguous. CDR1 and CDR2 (germline): MGHDK, SYGVNS. Trimming stripped 4 bases from V and 3 bases from J, with 7 bases between. The CDR3 covers 13 residues. This chain's CDR3 is CASSGVFGNTIYF. The CDR3 coding sequence is TGTGCCAGCAGTGGGGTCTTTGGAAACACCATATATTTT. The full variable domain, with the rest looked up from reference TRBV25-1 and TRBJ1-3, is EADIYQTPRYLVIGTGKKITLECSQTMGHDKMYWYQQDPGMELHLIHYSYGVNSTEKGDLSSESTVSRIRTEHFPLTLESARPSHTSQYLCASSGVFGNTIYFGEGSWLTVV.

The gene calls are TRBV4-1 and TRBJ1-4; no reliable D call. CDR3 length: 16 amino acids. Germline loops: CDR1 MGHRA, CDR2 YSYEKL. Trimming took 0 bases from V and 1 from J, leaving 9 bases between them. The CDR3 sequence is CASSQDQQVTNEKLFF. DNA of the CDR3: TGCGCCAGCAGCCAAGATCAGCAAGTAACTAATGAAAAACTGTTTTTT.

V usage is TRBV28 and J usage is TRBJ1-6; 8 bases map to TRBD1. Per the germline V gene, CDR1 is MDHEN and CDR2 is SYDVKM. The CDR3 sequence is 11 residues long. The V and J ends lost 7 bases and 14 bases, in that order; junction bases with no gene match: 4. Here the CDR3 DNA reads TGTGCCAGCACCAGGGGGCTCACCCTCCACTTT. Translated, it gives CASTRGLTLHF.

V is TRBV13 and J is TRBJ1-1, with no clear D. In germline, CDR1 is PRHDT, CDR2 FYEKMQ (reference sequence). The CDR3 sequence is 13 residues long. Trimming stripped 4 bases from V and 1 base from J, with 7 bases between. The CDR3, as DNA: TGTGCCAGCAGCTCCACAGCGAACACTGAAGCTTTCTTT. Translated, it gives CASSSTANTEAFF.

The DNA for the CDR3 is TGTGCCAGCAGTGACGGGACAACAAACACCGGGGAGCTGTTTTTT. Protein product: CASSDGTTNTGELFF. The gene calls are TRBV6-4 and TRBJ2-2; tentative D call: TRBD1 (6 bases). The V end was cut by 2 bases, the J end by 2 bases, with 9 bases between. CDR1 and CDR2 (germline): MRHNA, SNTAGT. The CDR3 is 15 residues long.

The chain couples TRBV7-3 to TRBJ2-3, with D perhaps given as TRBD1 or TRBD2 (6 bases each). The V end lost 3 bases, the J end lost 2 bases, and 18 bases lay between the germline ends. CDR3 length: 17 residues. CDR1 and CDR2 (germline): SGHTA, FQGTGA. The chain's CDR3 is CASSFTAGTGSTDTQYF. As DNA, the CDR3 is TGTGCCAGCAGCTTCACCGCGGGAACAGGGTCCACAGATACGCAGTATTTT. Supplemented by reference TRBV7-3 and TRBJ2-3, the full variable domain reads GAGVSQTPSNKVTEKGKYVELRCDPISGHTALYWYRQSLGQGPEFLIYFQGTGAADDSGLPNDRFFAVRPEGSVSTLKIQRTERGDSAVYLCASSFTAGTGSTDTQYFGPGTRLTVL.

This clone was recorded only once. This chain joins TRBV11-2 and TRBJ1-2; TRBD1 aligns across 12 bases. V gave up 1 base and J gave up 7 bases; unmatched junction bases: 7. The CDR3 has 16 amino acids. The germline V gene has CDR1 SGHAT and CDR2 FQNNGV. The CDR3 sequence is CASSLVTGQGASGYTF. The CDR3 DNA sequence: TGTGCCAGCAGCTTAGTTACGGGACAGGGGGCCAGTGGCTACACCTTC.